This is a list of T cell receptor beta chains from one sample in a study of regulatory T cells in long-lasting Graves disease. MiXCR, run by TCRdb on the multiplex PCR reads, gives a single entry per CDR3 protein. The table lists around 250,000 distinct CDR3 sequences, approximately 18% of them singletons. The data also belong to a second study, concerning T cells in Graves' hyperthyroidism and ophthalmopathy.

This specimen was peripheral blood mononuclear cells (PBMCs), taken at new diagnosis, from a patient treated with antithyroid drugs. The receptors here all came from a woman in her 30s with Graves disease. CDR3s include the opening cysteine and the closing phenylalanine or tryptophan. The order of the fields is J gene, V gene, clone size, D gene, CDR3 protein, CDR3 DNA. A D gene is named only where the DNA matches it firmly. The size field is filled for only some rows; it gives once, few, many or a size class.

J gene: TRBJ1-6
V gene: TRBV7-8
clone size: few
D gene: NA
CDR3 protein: CASRGAGLINSPLHF
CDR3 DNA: TGTGCCAGCAGGGGAGCGGGGCTAATCAATTCACCCCTCCACTTT

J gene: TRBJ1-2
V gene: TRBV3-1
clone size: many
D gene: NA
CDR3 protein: CASSQGGGTNYGYTF
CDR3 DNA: TGTGCCAGCAGCCAAGGAGGGGGAACTAACTATGGCTACACCTTC

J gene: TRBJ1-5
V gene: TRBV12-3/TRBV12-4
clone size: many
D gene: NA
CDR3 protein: CASRRSPSDNQPQHF
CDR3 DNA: TGTGCCAGCAGACGGTCCCCATCGGACAATCAGCCCCAGCATTTT

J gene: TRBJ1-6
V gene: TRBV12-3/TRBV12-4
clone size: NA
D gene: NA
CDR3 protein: CASSMINSPLHF
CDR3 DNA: TGTGCCAGCAGCATGATTAATTCACCCCTCCACTTT

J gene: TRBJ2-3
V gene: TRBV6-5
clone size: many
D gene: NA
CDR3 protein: CASSYARTDTQYF
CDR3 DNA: TGTGCCAGCAGTTACGCCCGGACAGATACGCAGTATTTT

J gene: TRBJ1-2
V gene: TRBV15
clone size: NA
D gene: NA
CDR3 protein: CATYPGTKGDYGYTF
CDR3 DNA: TGTGCCACCTACCCCGGGACAAAGGGTGACTATGGCTACACCTTC

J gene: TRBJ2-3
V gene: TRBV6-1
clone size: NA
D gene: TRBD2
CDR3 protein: CASSTFASSGVHTSTDTQYF
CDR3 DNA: TGTGCCAGCTCTACATTCGCGAGTAGCGGGGTGCATACTAGCACAGATACGCAGTATTTT

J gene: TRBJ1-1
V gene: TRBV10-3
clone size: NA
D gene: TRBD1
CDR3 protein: CAISTRQGYTEAFF
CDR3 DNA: TGTGCCATCAGCACCCGACAGGGATACACTGAAGCTTTCTTT

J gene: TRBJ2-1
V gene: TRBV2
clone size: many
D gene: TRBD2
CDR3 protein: CASRAGTSGYNEQFF
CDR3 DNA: TGTGCCAGCAGAGCCGGGACTAGCGGTTACAATGAGCAGTTCTTC

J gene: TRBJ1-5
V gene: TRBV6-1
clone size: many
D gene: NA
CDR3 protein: CASSADHGSNQPQHF
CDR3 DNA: TGTGCCAGCAGTGCCGACCATGGAAGCAATCAGCCCCAGCATTTT

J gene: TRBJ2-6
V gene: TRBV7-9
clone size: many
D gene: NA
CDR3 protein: CASSATVYSGANVLTF
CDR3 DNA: TGTGCCAGCAGCGCGACGGTTTACTCTGGGGCCAACGTCCTGACTTTC

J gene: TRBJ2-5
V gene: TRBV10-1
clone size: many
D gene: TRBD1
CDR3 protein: CASSEFAGTGYETQYF
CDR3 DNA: TGCGCCAGCAGTGAGTTCGCCGGGACAGGGTACGAGACCCAGTACTTC

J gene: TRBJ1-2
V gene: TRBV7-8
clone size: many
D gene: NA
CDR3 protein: CASSPVDPGRFDYGYTF
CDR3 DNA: TGTGCCAGCAGCCCAGTTGACCCCGGCAGGTTTGACTATGGCTACACCTTC

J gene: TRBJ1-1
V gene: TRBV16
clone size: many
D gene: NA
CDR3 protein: CASSQRAGITEAFF
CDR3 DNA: TGTGCCAGCAGCCAAAGGGCAGGGATAACTGAAGCTTTCTTT

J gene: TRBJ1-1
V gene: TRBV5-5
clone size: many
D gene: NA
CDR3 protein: CASSVDTMNTEAFF
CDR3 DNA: TGTGCCAGCAGCGTAGACACTATGAACACTGAAGCTTTCTTT